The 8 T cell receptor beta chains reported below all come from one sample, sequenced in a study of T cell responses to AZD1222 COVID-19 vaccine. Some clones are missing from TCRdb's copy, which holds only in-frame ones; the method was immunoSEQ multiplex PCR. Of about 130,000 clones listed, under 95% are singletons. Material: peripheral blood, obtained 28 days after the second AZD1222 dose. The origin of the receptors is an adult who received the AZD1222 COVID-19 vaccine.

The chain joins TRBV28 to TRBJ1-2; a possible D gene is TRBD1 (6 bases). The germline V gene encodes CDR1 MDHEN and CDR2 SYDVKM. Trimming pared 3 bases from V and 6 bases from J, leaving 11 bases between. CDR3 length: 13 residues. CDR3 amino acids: CASSLQGGNGYTF. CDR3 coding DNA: TGTGCCAGCAGTTTGCAAGGGGGGAATGGCTACACCTTC.

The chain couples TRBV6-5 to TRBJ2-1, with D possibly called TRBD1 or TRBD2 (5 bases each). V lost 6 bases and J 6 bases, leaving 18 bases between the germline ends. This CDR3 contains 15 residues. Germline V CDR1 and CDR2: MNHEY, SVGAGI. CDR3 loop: CASRAGDQRGNEQFF. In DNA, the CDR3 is TGTGCCAGCAGAGCTGGGGACCAACGAGGCAATGAGCAGTTCTTC.

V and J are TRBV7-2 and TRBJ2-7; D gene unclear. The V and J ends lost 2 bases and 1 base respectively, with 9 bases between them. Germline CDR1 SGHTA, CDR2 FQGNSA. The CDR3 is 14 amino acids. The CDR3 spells CASSLRARSYEQYF. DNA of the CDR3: TGTGCCAGCAGCTTAAGGGCTAGGTCCTACGAGCAGTACTTC.

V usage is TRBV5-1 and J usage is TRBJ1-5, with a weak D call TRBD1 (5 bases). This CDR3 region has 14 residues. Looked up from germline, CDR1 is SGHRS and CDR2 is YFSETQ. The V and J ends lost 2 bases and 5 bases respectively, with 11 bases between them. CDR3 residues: CASSFSGGDQPQHF. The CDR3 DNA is TGCGCCAGCAGCTTTTCTGGGGGGGATCAGCCCCAGCATTTT. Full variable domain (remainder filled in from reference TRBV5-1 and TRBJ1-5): KAGVTQTPRYLIKTRGQQVTLSCSPISGHRSVSWYQQTPGQGLQFLFEYFSETQRNKGNFPGRFSGRQFSNSRSEMNVSTLELGDSALYLCASSFSGGDQPQHFGDGTRLSIL.

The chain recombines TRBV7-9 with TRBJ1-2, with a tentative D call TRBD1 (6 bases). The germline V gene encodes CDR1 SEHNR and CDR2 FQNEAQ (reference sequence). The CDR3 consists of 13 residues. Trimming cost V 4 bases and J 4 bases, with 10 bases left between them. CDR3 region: CASSSRDIYGYTF. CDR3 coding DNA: TGTGCCAGCAGCTCAAGGGACATCTATGGCTACACCTTC. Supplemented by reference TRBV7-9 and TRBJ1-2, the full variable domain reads DTGVSQNPRHKITKRGQNVTFRCDPISEHNRLYWYRQTLGQGPEFLTYFQNEAQLEKSRLLSDRFSAERPKGSFSTLEIQRTEQGDSAMYLCASSSRDIYGYTFGSGTRLTVV.

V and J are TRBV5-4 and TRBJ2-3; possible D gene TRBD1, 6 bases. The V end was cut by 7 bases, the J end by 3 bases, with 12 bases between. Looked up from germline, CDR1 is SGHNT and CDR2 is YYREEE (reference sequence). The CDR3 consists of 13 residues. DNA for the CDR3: TGTGCCAGCTACAGGGAGAATACAGATACGCAGTATTTT. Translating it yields CASYRENTDTQYF.

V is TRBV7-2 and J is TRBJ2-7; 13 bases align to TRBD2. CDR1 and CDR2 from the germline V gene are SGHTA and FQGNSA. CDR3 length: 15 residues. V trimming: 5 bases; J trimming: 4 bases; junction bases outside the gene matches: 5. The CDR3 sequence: CASSPWTSGSYEQYF. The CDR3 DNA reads TGTGCCAGCAGCCCTTGGACTAGCGGGAGTTACGAGCAGTACTTC.

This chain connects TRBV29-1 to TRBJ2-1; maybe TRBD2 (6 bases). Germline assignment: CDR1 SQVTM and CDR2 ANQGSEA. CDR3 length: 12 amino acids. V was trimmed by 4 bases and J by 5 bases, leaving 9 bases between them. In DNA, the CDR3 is TGCAGCGTTGGAGGACTAAACAATGAGCAGTTCTTC. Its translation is CSVGGLNNEQFF.